The 9 T cell receptor beta chains below were found in one sample sequenced in a study of blood T cell repertoires in COVID-19. Clones were read by immunoSEQ multiplex PCR, and TCRdb kept only the in-frame ones, dropping some. The profile covers tens of thousands of clones, with just over 85% appearing a single time and under 13% taken by the ten largest. Material: peripheral blood. The receptors were gathered from a man between 65 and 85 years old with active or convalescent COVID-19.

This chain connects TRBV28 to TRBJ2-1, with 9 bases lining up with TRBD1. The CDR3 spans 16 residues. Germline trimming cut 4 bases from V and 4 bases from J; bases unmatched to any gene: 8. Germline CDR1 and CDR2: MDHEN and SYDVKM. This CDR3 is CASSSPGQGIYNEQFF. CDR3 nucleotides: TGTGCCAGCAGTTCCCCGGGACAGGGCATATACAATGAGCAGTTCTTC.

The chain carries TRBV9 and TRBJ1-6, with 10 bases lining up with TRBD1. V trimming: 3 bases; J trimming: 7 bases; junction bases outside the gene matches: 4. The CDR3 loop spans 15 amino acids. Germline values: CDR1 SGDLS, CDR2 YYNGEE. DNA for the CDR3: TGTGCCAGCAGCGACCGGGACAGGGGAAATTCACCCCTCCACTTT. This translates into CASSDRDRGNSPLHF.

This chain connects TRBV6-2 or TRBV6-3 to TRBJ2-1; D remains ambiguous. Germline CDR1 and CDR2: MNHEY and SVGEGT. Trimming cost V 4 bases and J 10 bases, with 11 bases left between them. CDR3 size: 12 residues. The CDR3 loop reads CASSSTRREQFF. In nucleotides, the CDR3 is TGTGCCAGCAGTTCGACGAGGCGGGAGCAGTTCTTC.

This clone has a handful of counts. The rearrangement joins TRBV30 to TRBJ1-6; 7 nucleotides line up with TRBD1. Germline loops: CDR1 GTSNPN, CDR2 SVGIG (reference sequence). V lost 4 bases to trimming and J lost 0 bases; unmatched junction nucleotides: 9. The CDR3 consists of 17 residues. This CDR3 is CAWMSGQESSYNSPLHF. The CDR3 nucleotides read TGTGCCTGGATGTCAGGACAGGAGAGCTCCTATAATTCACCCCTCCACTTT.

The rearrangement links TRBV18 to TRBJ2-7; 7 positions match TRBD1. Germline V lookup: CDR1 KGHSH, CDR2 LQKENI. Trimming cost V 1 base and J 3 bases; bases outside gene matches: 12. This CDR3 region has 17 residues. The DNA of the CDR3 is TGTGCCAGCTCACCACGCAGATCAGGGACAGCGCTCTACGAGCAGTACTTC. Translating it yields CASSPRRSGTALYEQYF.

This clone counts as large. This chain uses TRBV28 with TRBJ1-5; TRBD1 matches 8 bases. Unmatched junction bases numbered 9, after V lost 5 bases and J lost 0 bases. The germline gives CDR1 MDHEN, CDR2 SYDVKM. The CDR3 has 17 amino acids. The DNA for the CDR3 is TGTGCCAGCAGTAGTTACAGGGGGAGGAGTAGCAATCAGCCCCAGCATTTT. It codes for CASSSYRGRSSNQPQHF.

This clone was counted once. The gene calls are TRBV6-2 or TRBV6-3 and TRBJ2-1; 7 bases line up with TRBD2. Germline V CDR1 and CDR2: MNHEY, SVGEGT. The J segment lost 7 bases and the V segment lost 2 bases, leaving 8 bases of the junction unmatched. The CDR3 totals 15 residues. The CDR3 DNA reads as TGTGCCAGCAGTTACCAGGCCCTAGCGGAAAATGAGCAGTTCTTC. Translation gives CASSYQALAENEQFF.

The chain couples TRBV6-5 to TRBJ2-7, with D possibly being TRBD1 (6 bases). With 0 bases removed from V and 3 bases from J, the gap between germline ends came to 9 bases. The CDR3 runs 14 residues. CDR1 is MNHEY and CDR2 is SVGAGI in the germline V gene. CDR3 in amino acids: CASSYSGGNYEQYF. DNA of the CDR3: TGTGCCAGCAGTTACTCAGGGGGAAACTACGAGCAGTACTTC.

This rearrangement joins TRBV11-2 to TRBJ2-1; 13 nucleotides match TRBD2. The CDR3 has 16 residues. Germline V gene data show CDR1 as SGHAT and CDR2 as FQNNGV. V lost 5 bases, J lost 6 bases, and 7 bases stayed unmatched. The CDR3 DNA reads as TGTGCCAGCAGCGGACTAGCGGGAGAACTGGGCAATGAGCAGTTCTTC. The encoded protein is CASSGLAGELGNEQFF.